A selection of T cell receptor beta chains follows, all from one sample in a study of T cells in Graves' hyperthyroidism and ophthalmopathy. Using its own MiXCR run on the multiplex PCR reads, TCRdb lists one record per CDR3 protein. The table lists about 560,000 distinct CDR3 sequences, around a sixth of them singletons. The sequencing sample was made of blood. The source is a woman aged 25-40 years with Graves' hyperthyroidism. CDR3s include the opening cysteine and the closing phenylalanine or tryptophan. Each record gives: CDR3 DNA, CDR3 protein, V gene, clone size, D gene, J gene. A D gene is named only where the DNA matches it firmly. The size of a clone is reported for some rows only, either as once, few or many, or as a class for expanded clones.

DNA: TGTGCCAGTAGTATCGTGGGACAGGGCCAAGAGACCCAGTACTTC
CDR3: CASSIVGQGQETQYF
V: TRBV19
size: -
D: TRBD1
J: TRBJ2-5

DNA: TGCAGTGCTAGCGACTACCCGTCGGGGCGCGAAAAACTGTTTTTT
CDR3: CSASDYPSGREKLFF
V: TRBV20-1
size: -
D: -
J: TRBJ1-4

DNA: TGTGCCACCAGCAGAGATCGAGGGACTAGCGGTACCTACAATGAGCAGTTCTTC
CDR3: CATSRDRGTSGTYNEQFF
V: TRBV15
size: many
D: TRBD2
J: TRBJ2-1

DNA: TGTGCCAGCAGTTTAACTAGCGGGAGGGCACTGCCGAACACCGGGGAGCTGTTTTTT
CDR3: CASSLTSGRALPNTGELFF
V: TRBV6-5
size: many
D: TRBD2
J: TRBJ2-2

DNA: TGCAGTGCCCCCTACACCGGGGAGCTGTTTTTT
CDR3: CSAPYTGELFF
V: TRBV20-1
size: few
D: -
J: TRBJ2-2

DNA: TGTGCCAGCAGTCTCTTCGCCGGGACAGGTACAGATACGCAGTATTTT
CDR3: CASSLFAGTGTDTQYF
V: TRBV12-3/TRBV12-4
size: -
D: TRBD1
J: TRBJ2-3

DNA: TGCGCCAGCAGCCAATATCAGGGTATTGTAGCGGCCACCCGGGAGCTGTTTTTT
CDR3: CASSQYQGIVAATRELFF
V: TRBV4-1
size: -
D: -
J: TRBJ2-2

DNA: TGCGCCAGCAGCCAACAGGGGTGGAACTATGGCTACACCTTC
CDR3: CASSQQGWNYGYTF
V: TRBV5-1
size: many
D: TRBD1
J: TRBJ1-2

DNA: TGTGCCAGCAGCTCAGAGAGCTCTGGAAACACCATATATTTT
CDR3: CASSSESSGNTIYF
V: TRBV7-9
size: -
D: -
J: TRBJ1-3

DNA: TGTGCCAGCAGCAGAGGACTAGCGGGGGGTGAGCAGTTCTTC
CDR3: CASSRGLAGGEQFF
V: TRBV11-2
size: many
D: TRBD2
J: TRBJ2-1

DNA: TGCGCCAGCAGTGTTACGGCCTCCTACGAGCAGTACTTC
CDR3: CASSVTASYEQYF
V: TRBV10-2
size: -
D: -
J: TRBJ2-7

DNA: TGCAGTGCTCCCGCAGACGGGATGGGCTATGGCTACACCTTC
CDR3: CSAPADGMGYGYTF
V: TRBV20-1
size: many
D: -
J: TRBJ1-2

DNA: TGTGCCAGCAGTTACGGGGCGGAAACCTACGAGCAGTACTTC
CDR3: CASSYGAETYEQYF
V: TRBV6-5
size: many
D: -
J: TRBJ2-7

DNA: TGCGCCAGCAGCCAAGATAGCCAGGGTTACTATGGCTACACCTTC
CDR3: CASSQDSQGYYGYTF
V: TRBV4-3
size: -
D: -
J: TRBJ1-2

DNA: TGTGCCAGCTCAGTAGGCAGGGACGATGGCTACACCTTC
CDR3: CASSVGRDDGYTF
V: TRBV18
size: many
D: -
J: TRBJ1-2

DNA: TGTGCCAGCAGCTTCTTGCTAGCGGGAGGGAGCTCCTACGAGCAGTACTTC
CDR3: CASSFLLAGGSSYEQYF
V: TRBV12-3/TRBV12-4
size: -
D: TRBD2
J: TRBJ2-7

DNA: TGTGCCAGCAGCTTCCGGACGGAGAACACTGAAGCTTTCTTT
CDR3: CASSFRTENTEAFF
V: TRBV7-2
size: many
D: -
J: TRBJ1-1

DNA: TGCGCCAGCAGCACCTTACAGGGAAGGAACACTGAAGCTTTCTTT
CDR3: CASSTLQGRNTEAFF
V: TRBV5-1
size: -
D: -
J: TRBJ1-1

DNA: TGTGCCAGCAGCGAAAGGACAGGGTCTTTGGATACGCAGTATTTT
CDR3: CASSERTGSLDTQYF
V: TRBV9
size: -
D: TRBD1
J: TRBJ2-3

DNA: TGTGCCAGCAGCTCAAAAGGACAGGGAAGGACCTACGAGCAGTACTTC
CDR3: CASSSKGQGRTYEQYF
V: TRBV7-9
size: few
D: TRBD1
J: TRBJ2-7

DNA: TGTGCCAGCAGCTTACCTTCAGGTACTGAAGCTTTCTTT
CDR3: CASSLPSGTEAFF
V: TRBV7-2
size: few
D: -
J: TRBJ1-1

DNA: TGTGCCAGCAGACTAGCGGGAGGGCCCCGTGAGCAGTTCTTC
CDR3: CASRLAGGPREQFF
V: TRBV5-4
size: -
D: TRBD2
J: TRBJ2-1

DNA: TGTGCCAGCAGGAGAGATAGTACCACAGATACGCAGTATTTT
CDR3: CASRRDSTTDTQYF
V: TRBV7-9
size: many
D: -
J: TRBJ2-3

DNA: TGTGCCAGCAGCATCGACAGGGCCGTGAACACTGAAGCTTTCTTT
CDR3: CASSIDRAVNTEAFF
V: TRBV7-8
size: many
D: TRBD1
J: TRBJ1-1

DNA: TGTGCCAGTAGTATGAATTACCAGCCCGAAGCTTTCTTT
CDR3: CASSMNYQPEAFF
V: TRBV19
size: -
D: -
J: TRBJ1-1

DNA: TGTGCCAGTAGCGGGACTAGCGGGATAGCCGGGGAGCTGTTTTTT
CDR3: CASSGTSGIAGELFF
V: TRBV19
size: -
D: TRBD2
J: TRBJ2-2

DNA: TGTGCCAGCAGCGAGGGGACAGCTTCAGCCTACGAGCAGTACTTC
CDR3: CASSEGTASAYEQYF
V: TRBV28
size: many
D: TRBD1
J: TRBJ2-7

DNA: TGTGCCTGGAGTGTATCTCAAAATCAGCCCCAGCATTTT
CDR3: CAWSVSQNQPQHF
V: TRBV30
size: many
D: -
J: TRBJ1-5

DNA: TGTGCCAGCAGCTTAGCTACGCGGGAATTAGGAGATACGCAGTATTTT
CDR3: CASSLATRELGDTQYF
V: TRBV7-9
size: few
D: -
J: TRBJ2-3

DNA: TGTGCCAGTAGTACAAGGGCCAGAACTGAAGCTTTCTTT
CDR3: CASSTRARTEAFF
V: TRBV19
size: many
D: -
J: TRBJ1-1

DNA: TGTGCCAGCAGCTTAATGAAGGGGTCGAATGAAGCTTTCTTT
CDR3: CASSLMKGSNEAFF
V: TRBV11-2
size: -
D: -
J: TRBJ1-1

DNA: TGTGCCAGCAGCCCAGGACAGCTCCCCGTTTTTCGGCAGTTCTTC
CDR3: CASSPGQLPVFRQFF
V: TRBV7-2
size: few
D: -
J: TRBJ2-1

DNA: TGTGCCAGCAGCTTTGGACGGCAGTACGAGCAGTACTTC
CDR3: CASSFGRQYEQYF
V: TRBV7-2
size: -
D: -
J: TRBJ2-7

DNA: TGTGCCAGCAAAATACAGGGGGCCCAGAACACTGAAGCTTTCTTT
CDR3: CASKIQGAQNTEAFF
V: TRBV19
size: few
D: TRBD1
J: TRBJ1-1

DNA: TGTGCCTGGAGTGCCACGACAGGGGAAACTGAAGCTTTCTTT
CDR3: CAWSATTGETEAFF
V: TRBV30
size: many
D: TRBD1
J: TRBJ1-1

DNA: TGTGCCACCAGCACGGGACTAGCGGGATCCGCCTACGAGCAGTACTTC
CDR3: CATSTGLAGSAYEQYF
V: TRBV15
size: few
D: TRBD2
J: TRBJ2-7

DNA: TGTGCCATCAGTGAGTGGCTAGCGGGAGACTTGAACGAGCAGTACTTC
CDR3: CAISEWLAGDLNEQYF
V: TRBV10-3
size: few
D: TRBD2
J: TRBJ2-7

DNA: TGTGCCAGCAATCGGGGAAGCGGTTCTGATGAGCAGTTCTTC
CDR3: CASNRGSGSDEQFF
V: TRBV6-1
size: few
D: -
J: TRBJ2-1

DNA: TGTGCCAGCAGCCAATTAGTCGATCACTACAGGGTTCCCTACAATGAGCAGTTCTTC
CDR3: CASSQLVDHYRVPYNEQFF
V: TRBV16
size: -
D: -
J: TRBJ2-1

DNA: TGTGCCACCAGCAGAGAGAAGGGAGGCCCCACGGAGACCCAGTACTTC
CDR3: CATSREKGGPTETQYF
V: TRBV15
size: few
D: -
J: TRBJ2-5

DNA: TGCGCCAGCAGCCAAAGACAGCGGCTAAGCCAAGAGACCCAGTACTTC
CDR3: CASSQRQRLSQETQYF
V: TRBV5-1
size: many
D: -
J: TRBJ2-5

DNA: TGTGCCAGCACCCCCACCCCGGGAACCACTTACGAGCAGTACTTC
CDR3: CASTPTPGTTYEQYF
V: TRBV7-2
size: many
D: -
J: TRBJ2-7

DNA: TGCGCCAGCAGCTTGGTAGGGGGACAGGGGGCGAACAATGAGCAGTTCTTC
CDR3: CASSLVGGQGANNEQFF
V: TRBV5-1
size: many
D: TRBD1
J: TRBJ2-1